Sequencing of this TCR beta chain was carried out in a study of blood T cell repertoires in COVID-19. The CDR3 loop spans 16 amino acids. CDR1 is SGHAT, CDR2 FQNNGV, per germline. Trimming removed 5 bases from V and 5 bases from J; junction bases left unmatched: 9. Profiling relied on immunoSEQ multiplex PCR, and the TCRdb table lists in-frame clones only, not all of them. The sample records tens of thousands of clones, about 80% being singletons. This clonotype was obtained from an elderly woman with acute or convalescent COVID-19. Sequences were obtained from peripheral blood. The chain is built from TRBV11-2 and TRBJ2-5; 12 positions match TRBD2. The CDR3 sequence: CASSKGSSGRGETQYF. CDR3 nucleotides: TGTGCCAGCAGCAAAGGGTCTAGCGGGAGGGGGGAGACCCAGTACTTC.